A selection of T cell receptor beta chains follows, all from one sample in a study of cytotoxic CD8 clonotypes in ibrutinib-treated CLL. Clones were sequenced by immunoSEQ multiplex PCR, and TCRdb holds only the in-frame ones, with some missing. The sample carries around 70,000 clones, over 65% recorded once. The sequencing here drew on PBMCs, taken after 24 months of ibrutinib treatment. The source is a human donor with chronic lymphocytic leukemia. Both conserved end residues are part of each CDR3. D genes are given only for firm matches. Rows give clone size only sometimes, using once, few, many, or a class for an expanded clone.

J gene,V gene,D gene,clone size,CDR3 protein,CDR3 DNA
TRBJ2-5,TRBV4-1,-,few,CASSQDGAGETQYF,TGCGCCAGCAGCCAAGATGGGGCGGGAGAGACCCAGTACTTC
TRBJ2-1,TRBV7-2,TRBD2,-,CASSLRPLSGGAANEQFF,TGTGCCAGCAGCTTAAGGCCTCTAAGCGGGGGAGCCGCGAATGAGCAGTTCTTC
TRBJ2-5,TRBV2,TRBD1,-,CASSEGQGPETQYF,TGTGCCAGCAGTGAAGGACAGGGTCCCGAGACCCAGTACTTC
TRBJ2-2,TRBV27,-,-,CASTKTRTTNTGELFF,TGTGCCAGCACCAAAACCAGGACAACAAACACCGGGGAGCTGTTTTTT
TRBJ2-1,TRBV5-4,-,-,CASSPPGRGVKNEQFF,TGTGCCAGCAGCCCCCCTGGTCGAGGAGTTAAGAATGAGCAGTTCTTC
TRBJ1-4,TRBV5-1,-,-,CASSSEVGASNEKLFF,TGCGCCAGCAGCTCGGAGGTGGGGGCGTCTAATGAAAAACTGTTTTTT
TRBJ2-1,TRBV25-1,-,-,CASSDSRLSYNEQFF,TGTGCCAGCAGTGATTCTAGGCTATCCTACAATGAGCAGTTCTTC
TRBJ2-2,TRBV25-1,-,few,CASSEFKLDGELFF,TGTGCCAGCAGTGAATTTAAGTTGGACGGGGAGCTGTTTTTT
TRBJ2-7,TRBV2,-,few,CASKEGWYEQYF,TGTGCCAGCAAGGAGGGGTGGTACGAGCAGTACTTC
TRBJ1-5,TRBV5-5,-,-,CASSLTVDQPQHF,TGTGCCAGCAGCTTGACAGTGGATCAGCCCCAGCATTTT
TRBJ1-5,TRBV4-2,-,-,CASSPEGWGNQPQHF,TGTGCCAGCAGCCCCGAGGGGTGGGGAAATCAGCCCCAGCATTTT
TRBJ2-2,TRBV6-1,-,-,CASSPLRANTGELFF,TGTGCCAGCAGTCCCCTTCGAGCGAACACCGGGGAGCTGTTTTTT
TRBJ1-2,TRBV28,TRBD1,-,CASSSERRTGVDYGYTF,TGTGCCAGCAGTTCAGAGCGCCGGACAGGGGTGGACTATGGCTACACCTTC
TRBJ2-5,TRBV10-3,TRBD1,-,CAIRGTDQETQYF,TGTGCCATTAGAGGGACAGATCAAGAGACCCAGTACTTC
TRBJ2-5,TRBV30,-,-,CAGGVRETQYF,TGTGCCGGGGGAGTTCGAGAGACCCAGTACTTC
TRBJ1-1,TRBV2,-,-,CASRDRFDEAFF,TGTGCCAGCAGGGATCGATTCGATGAAGCTTTCTTT
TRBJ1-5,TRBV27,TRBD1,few,CASGGQEDSNQPQHF,TGTGCCAGCGGGGGACAGGAAGATAGCAATCAGCCCCAGCATTTT
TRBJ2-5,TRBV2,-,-,CASSEQGKETQYF,TGTGCCAGCAGTGAACAGGGGAAAGAGACCCAGTACTTC
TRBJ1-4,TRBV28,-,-,CASSSPGRENEKLFF,TGTGCCAGCAGTTCACCGGGACGGGAAAATGAAAAACTGTTTTTT
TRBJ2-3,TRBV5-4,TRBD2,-,CASSQGLSGSGLGDTQYF,TGTGCCAGCAGCCAAGGACTAAGCGGGAGCGGGTTAGGAGATACGCAGTATTTT
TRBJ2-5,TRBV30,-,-,CAWSVRSQETQYF,TGTGCCTGGAGTGTACGGAGCCAAGAGACCCAGTACTTC
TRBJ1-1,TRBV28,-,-,CASSSNTEAFF,TGTGCCAGCAGTTCGAACACTGAAGCTTTCTTT
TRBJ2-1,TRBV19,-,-,CASSIGSGGGRGRNEQFF,TGTGCCAGTAGTATAGGATCCGGCGGGGGCCGGGGCCGGAATGAGCAGTTCTTC
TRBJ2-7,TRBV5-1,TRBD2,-,CASSLASGLAQTYEQYF,TGCGCCAGCAGCTTGGCCTCCGGACTAGCGCAAACCTACGAGCAGTACTTC
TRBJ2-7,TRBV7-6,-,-,CASSLDSSSYEQYF,TGTGCCAGCAGCTTGGACAGTTCGTCCTACGAGCAGTACTTC
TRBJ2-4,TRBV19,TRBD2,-,CASSIGAGGENIQYF,TGTGCCAGTAGTATCGGAGCGGGAGGAGAAAACATTCAGTACTTC
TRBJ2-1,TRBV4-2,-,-,CASSQVSGEQFF,TGTGCCAGCAGCCAAGTGAGTGGTGAGCAGTTCTTC
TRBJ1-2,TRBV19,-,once,CASSIVGEPPYGYTF,TGTGCCAGTAGTATAGTCGGAGAGCCTCCCTATGGCTACACCTTC
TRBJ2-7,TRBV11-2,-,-,CASSLSGLPYEQYF,TGTGCCAGCAGCTTATCAGGGTTACCCTACGAGCAGTACTTC
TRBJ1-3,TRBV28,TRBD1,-,CASSPGQGSPGNTIYF,TGTGCCAGCAGCCCCGGACAGGGGTCCCCTGGAAACACCATATATTTT
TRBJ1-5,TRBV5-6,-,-,CASSNFRVRDSNQPQHF,TGTGCCAGCAGTAATTTTAGGGTGAGGGATAGCAATCAGCCCCAGCATTTT